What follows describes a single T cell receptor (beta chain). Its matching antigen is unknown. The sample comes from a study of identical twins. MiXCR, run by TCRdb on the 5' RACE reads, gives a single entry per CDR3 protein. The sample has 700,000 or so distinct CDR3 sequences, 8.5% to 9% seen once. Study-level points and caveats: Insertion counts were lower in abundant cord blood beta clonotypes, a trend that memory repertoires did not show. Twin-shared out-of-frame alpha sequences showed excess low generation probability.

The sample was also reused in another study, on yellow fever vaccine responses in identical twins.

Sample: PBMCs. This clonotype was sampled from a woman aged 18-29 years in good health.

This CDR3 is CASSWDSDGQETQYF. In nucleotides, the CDR3 is TGCGCCAGCAGTTGGGACTCCGACGGCCAAGAGACCCAGTACTTC. V is TRBV5-1 and J is TRBJ2-5, with D perhaps TRBD2 (6 bases). CDR3 size: 15 residues. The germline CDR1 and CDR2 sequences are SGHRS and YFSETQ. V lost 5 bases, J lost 1 base, and 15 bases lay in between.